These T cell receptor beta chains were read from a single sample in a study of shared clonotypes between healthy human individuals. Repertoires were generated with immunoSEQ multiplex PCR, while TCRdb's copy carries only in-frame clones and drops some. Among some 500,000 clones listed, about 96% were seen once. The sample comprised naive CD4+ T cells sorted from blood. Every receptor here comes from a woman younger than 45 in good health. Both conserved end residues are trimmed from each CDR3.

J	V	CDR3
TRBJ1-4	TRBV5-6	ASSLKTTNEKLF
TRBJ2-6	TRBV18	ASSRDSSSGANVLT
TRBJ1-1	TRBV27	ASSLRQYVTEAF
TRBJ1-1	TRBV6-6	ASNADTEAF
TRBJ1-1	TRBV9	ASSLMGASEAF
TRBJ2-5	TRBV5-1	ASSSTSGRAEETQY
TRBJ2-6	TRBV11-2	ASRTPRSGANVLT
TRBJ2-1	TRBV6-4	ASSAFHLTSGRAGNEQF
TRBJ1-1	TRBV19	ASSISQGRGAITEAF
TRBJ2-1	TRBV9	ASSVGQSYNEQF
TRBJ2-7	TRBV27	ASSRGYSYEQY
TRBJ1-1	TRBV5-1	ASSLGAVGTEAF
TRBJ2-3	TRBV9	ASSLGTRGGTDTQY
TRBJ1-2	TRBV13	ASSLGQGAGGYT
TRBJ1-2	TRBV13	ASSFWPGQGAEDYGYT
-	TRBV19	ASSRGGESYEQY
TRBJ2-1	TRBV7-3	ASSPGRTAGSYNEQF
TRBJ2-6	TRBV6-1	ASNSGANVLT
TRBJ2-5	TRBV27	ASRGLAGPQETQY
TRBJ2-5	TRBV4-2	ASSGGQGGWQETQY
TRBJ2-5	TRBV29-1	SVGGTAGNQETQY
TRBJ1-3	TRBV6-6	ASSFGPGGGNTIY
TRBJ2-7	TRBV7-9	ASSHPGTSGSYEQY
TRBJ1-1	TRBV5-4	ASRYGTANTEAF
TRBJ2-7	TRBV29-1	SAGGRELYEQY
TRBJ2-5	TRBV19	ASSISAGVSETQY
TRBJ2-1	TRBV4-2	ASSQGGSYLNEQF
TRBJ2-6	TRBV4-1	ASSRAAGGSGANVLT
TRBJ2-7	TRBV6-5	ASARESRAYEQY
TRBJ2-1	TRBV11-2	ASSLAGGSYNEQF
TRBJ2-1	TRBV6-5	ASRGDRGPYNEQF
TRBJ2-7	TRBV6-6	ASRPSAGGPYEQY
TRBJ2-5	TRBV18	ASSPRTVGGRTGETQY
TRBJ2-2	TRBV7-8	ASSLVVAGDPTGELF
TRBJ1-2	TRBV28	ASSLIAYGYT
TRBJ2-5	TRBV5-1	ASSELPAGEQETQY
TRBJ2-7	TRBV5-1	ASSLDRGPPYEQY
TRBJ2-7	TRBV4-1	ASSQAHLAGGAVYEQY
TRBJ2-5	TRBV2	ASNPASGTQGTQY
TRBJ2-1	TRBV13	ASSLSGGEQF
TRBJ2-3	TRBV10-1	ASSDAGVTDTQY
TRBJ1-3	TRBV18	ASSTNTADSGNTIY
TRBJ1-5	TRBV30	AQSTGNDQPQH
TRBJ2-7	TRBV10-1	ASSEGGSYEQY
TRBJ2-5	TRBV2	ASGRPQPQETQY
TRBJ1-1	TRBV7-2	ASQVAGGWTEAF
TRBJ2-2	TRBV15	ATSSWTSGFGGELF
TRBJ2-3	TRBV28	ASSFPGSIGSQY
TRBJ1-2	TRBV28	ASSAQSDGPYGYT
TRBJ2-2	TRBV28	ASSLGYGELF
TRBJ1-2	TRBV2	ASAQSRKTSDGYT
TRBJ1-1	TRBV28	ASKIPTENTEAF
TRBJ1-4	TRBV4-1	ASSQARDSYINEKLF
TRBJ2-3	TRBV5-1	ASSTDRDLLY
TRBJ1-2	TRBV7-2	ASSLDGFGGYT